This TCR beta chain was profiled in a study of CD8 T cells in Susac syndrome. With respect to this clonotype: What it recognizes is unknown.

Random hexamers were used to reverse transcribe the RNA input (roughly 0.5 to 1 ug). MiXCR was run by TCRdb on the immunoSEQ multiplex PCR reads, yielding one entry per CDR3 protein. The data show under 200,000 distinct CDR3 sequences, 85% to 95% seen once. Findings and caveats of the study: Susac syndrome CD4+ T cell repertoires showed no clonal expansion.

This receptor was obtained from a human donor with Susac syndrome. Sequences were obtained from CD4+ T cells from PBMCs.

The CDR3 spells CASSPGQDNEQFF. CDR3 DNA sequence: TGTGCCAGCAGCCCCGGACAGGACAATGAGCAGTTCTTC. The chain combines TRBV7-9 with TRBJ2-1, with TRBD1 matching 7 bases. This CDR3 has 13 residues. Trimming at V came to 5 bases and at J to 5 bases, leaving 3 bases not matched to a gene. Per the germline V gene, CDR1 is SEHNR and CDR2 is FQNEAQ (reference sequence).